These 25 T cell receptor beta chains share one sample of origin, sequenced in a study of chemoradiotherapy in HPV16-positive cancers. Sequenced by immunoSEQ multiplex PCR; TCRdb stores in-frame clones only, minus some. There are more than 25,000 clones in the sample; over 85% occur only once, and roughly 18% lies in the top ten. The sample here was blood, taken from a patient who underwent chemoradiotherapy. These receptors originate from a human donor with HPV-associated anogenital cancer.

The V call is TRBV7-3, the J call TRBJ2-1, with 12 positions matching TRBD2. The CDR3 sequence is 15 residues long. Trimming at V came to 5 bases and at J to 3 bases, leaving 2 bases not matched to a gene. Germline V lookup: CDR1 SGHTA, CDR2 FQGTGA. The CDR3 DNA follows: TGTGCCAGCAGCCTGACTAGCGGGGGCTACAATGAGCAGTTCTTC. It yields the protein CASSLTSGGYNEQFF.

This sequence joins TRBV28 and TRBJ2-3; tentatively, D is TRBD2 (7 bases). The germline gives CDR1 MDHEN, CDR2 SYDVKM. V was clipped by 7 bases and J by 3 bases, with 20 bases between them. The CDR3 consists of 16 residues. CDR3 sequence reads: CASTRGGAMGTDTQYF. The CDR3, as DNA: TGTGCCAGCACCCGAGGGGGGGCAATGGGGACAGATACGCAGTATTTT.

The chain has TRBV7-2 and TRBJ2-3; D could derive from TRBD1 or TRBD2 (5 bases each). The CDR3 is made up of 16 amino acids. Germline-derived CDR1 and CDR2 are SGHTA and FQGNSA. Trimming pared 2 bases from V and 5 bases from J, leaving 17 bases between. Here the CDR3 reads CASSLQGPDRIDTQYF. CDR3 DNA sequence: TGTGCCAGCAGCTTACAGGGACCGGATAGGATAGATACGCAGTATTTT.

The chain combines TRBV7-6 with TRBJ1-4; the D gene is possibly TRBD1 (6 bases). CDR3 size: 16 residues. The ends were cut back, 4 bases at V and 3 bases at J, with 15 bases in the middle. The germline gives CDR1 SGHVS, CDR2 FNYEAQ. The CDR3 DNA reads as TGTGCCAGCAGCTCCCGGAGGGGGATTTCTAATGAAAAACTGTTTTTT. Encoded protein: CASSSRRGISNEKLFF.

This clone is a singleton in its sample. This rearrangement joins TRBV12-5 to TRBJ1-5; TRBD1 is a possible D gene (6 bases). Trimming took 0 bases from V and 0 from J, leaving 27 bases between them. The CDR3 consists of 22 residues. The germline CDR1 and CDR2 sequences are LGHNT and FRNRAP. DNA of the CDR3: TGTGCTAGTGGTTTGGTACTGACCTCCGGGGGGGGCCCCTTGCCTAGCAATCAGCCCCAGCATTTT. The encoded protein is CASGLVLTSGGGPLPSNQPQHF.

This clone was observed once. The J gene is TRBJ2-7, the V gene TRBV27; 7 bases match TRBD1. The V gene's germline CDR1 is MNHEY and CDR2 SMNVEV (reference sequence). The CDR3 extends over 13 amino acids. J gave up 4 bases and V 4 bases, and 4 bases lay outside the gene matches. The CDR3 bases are TGTGCCAGCAGTTCCGGGACAGATTACGAGCAGTACTTC. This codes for CASSSGTDYEQYF.

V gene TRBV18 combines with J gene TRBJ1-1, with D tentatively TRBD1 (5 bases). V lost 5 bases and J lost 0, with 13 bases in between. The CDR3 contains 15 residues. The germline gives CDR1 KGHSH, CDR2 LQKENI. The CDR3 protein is CASSSLGAMNTEAFF. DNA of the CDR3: TGTGCCAGCTCATCCTTAGGGGCTATGAACACTGAAGCTTTCTTT.

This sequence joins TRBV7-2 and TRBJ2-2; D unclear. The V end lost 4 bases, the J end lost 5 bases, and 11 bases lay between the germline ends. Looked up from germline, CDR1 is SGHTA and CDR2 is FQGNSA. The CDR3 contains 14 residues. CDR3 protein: CASSSNFATGELFF. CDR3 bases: TGTGCCAGCAGCTCGAATTTTGCGACCGGGGAGCTGTTTTTT.

CDR3 loop: CASSPGETDTQYF. The CDR3 DNA reads as TGTGCCAGCAGCCCCGGGGAAACAGATACGCAGTATTTT. The chain combines TRBV4-2 with TRBJ2-3, with D possibly matching TRBD2 (5 bases). This CDR3 region has 13 residues. The V end lost 4 bases, the J end lost 3 bases, and 8 bases lay between the germline ends. Germline CDR1 reads LGHNA; CDR2 reads YNFKEQ.

CDR3 sequence (DNA): TGTGCCAGCAGCGTAGATAACAGGGGAGCGCGTGGCTACACCTTC. Encoded protein: CASSVDNRGARGYTF. V gene TRBV9 combines with J gene TRBJ1-2, with 7 positions matching TRBD1. V trimming: 0 bases; J trimming: 7 bases; junction bases outside the gene matches: 9. The CDR3 has 15 amino acids. Germline V gene data show CDR1 as SGDLS and CDR2 as YYNGEE.

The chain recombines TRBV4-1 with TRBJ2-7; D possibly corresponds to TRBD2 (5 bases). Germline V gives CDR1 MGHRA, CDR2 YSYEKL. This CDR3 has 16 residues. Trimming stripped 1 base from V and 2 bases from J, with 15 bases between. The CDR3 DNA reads TGCGCCAGCAGCCAAGTGTTTACGTCGGGAACCTACGAGCAGTACTTC. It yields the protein CASSQVFTSGTYEQYF.

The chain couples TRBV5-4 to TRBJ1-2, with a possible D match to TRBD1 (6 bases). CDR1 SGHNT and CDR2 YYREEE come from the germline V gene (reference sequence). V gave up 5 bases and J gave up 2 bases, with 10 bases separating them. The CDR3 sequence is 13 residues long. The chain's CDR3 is CASRETGNYGYTF. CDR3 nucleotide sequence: TGTGCCAGCAGGGAAACAGGGAACTATGGCTACACCTTC. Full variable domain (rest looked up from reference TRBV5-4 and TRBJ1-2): ETGVTQSPTHLIKTRGQQVTLRCSSQSGHNTVSWYQQALGQGPQFIFQYYREEENGRGNFPPRFSGLQFPNYSSELNVNALELDDSALYLCASRETGNYGYTFGSGTRLTVV.

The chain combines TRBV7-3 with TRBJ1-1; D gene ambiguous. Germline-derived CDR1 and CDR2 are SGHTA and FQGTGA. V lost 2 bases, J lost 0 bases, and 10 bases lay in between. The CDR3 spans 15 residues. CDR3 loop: CASSLGGFMNTEAFF. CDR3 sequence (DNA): TGTGCCAGCAGCTTAGGAGGGTTCATGAACACTGAAGCTTTCTTT.

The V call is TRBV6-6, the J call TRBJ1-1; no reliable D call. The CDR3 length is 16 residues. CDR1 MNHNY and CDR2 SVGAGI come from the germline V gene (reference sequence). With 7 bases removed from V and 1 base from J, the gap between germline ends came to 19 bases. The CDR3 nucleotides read TGTGCCAGCACTGGTGGCAGAACCCGTGGGAACACTGAAGCTTTCTTT. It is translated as CASTGGRTRGNTEAFF.

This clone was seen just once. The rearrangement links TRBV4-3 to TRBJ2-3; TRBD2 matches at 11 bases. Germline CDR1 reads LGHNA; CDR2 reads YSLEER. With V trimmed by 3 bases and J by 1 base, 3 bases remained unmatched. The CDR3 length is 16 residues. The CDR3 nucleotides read TGCGCCAGCAGCCAGATGGGACTAGCGGGCACAGATACGCAGTATTTT. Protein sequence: CASSQMGLAGTDTQYF.

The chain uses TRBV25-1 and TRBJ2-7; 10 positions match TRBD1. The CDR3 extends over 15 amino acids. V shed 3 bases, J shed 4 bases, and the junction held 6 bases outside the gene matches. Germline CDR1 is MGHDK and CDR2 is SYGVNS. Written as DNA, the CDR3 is TGTGCCAGCAGTGACCCCGGGACAGGGGCGTACGAGCAGTACTTC. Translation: CASSDPGTGAYEQYF.

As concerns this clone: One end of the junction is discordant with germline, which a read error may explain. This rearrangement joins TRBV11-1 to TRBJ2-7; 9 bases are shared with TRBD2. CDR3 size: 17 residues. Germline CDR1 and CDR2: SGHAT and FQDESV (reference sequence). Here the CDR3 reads CASSLAGRGLWSNEQYF. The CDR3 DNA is TGTGCCAGCAGCCTAGCGGGGAGGGGGCTTTGGAGTAACGAGCAGTACTTC.

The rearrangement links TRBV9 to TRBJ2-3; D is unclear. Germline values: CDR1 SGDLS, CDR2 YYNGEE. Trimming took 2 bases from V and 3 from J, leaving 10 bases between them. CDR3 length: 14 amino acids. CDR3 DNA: TGTGCCAGCAGCGTCCTAGGTAGGACAGATACGCAGTATTTT. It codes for CASSVLGRTDTQYF.

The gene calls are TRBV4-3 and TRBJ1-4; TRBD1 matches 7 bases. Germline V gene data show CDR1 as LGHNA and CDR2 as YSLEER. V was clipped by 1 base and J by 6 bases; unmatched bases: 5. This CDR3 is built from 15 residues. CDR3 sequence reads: CASSQGQGIYEKLFF. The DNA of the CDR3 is TGCGCCAGCAGCCAAGGACAGGGAATTTATGAAAAACTGTTTTTT.

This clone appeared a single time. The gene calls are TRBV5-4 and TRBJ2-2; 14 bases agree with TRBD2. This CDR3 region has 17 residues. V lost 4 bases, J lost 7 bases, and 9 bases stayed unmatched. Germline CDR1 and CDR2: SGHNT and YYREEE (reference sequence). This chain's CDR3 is CASSLTGLAGVIGELFF. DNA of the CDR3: TGTGCCAGCAGCCTCACGGGACTAGCGGGAGTAATCGGGGAGCTGTTTTTT.

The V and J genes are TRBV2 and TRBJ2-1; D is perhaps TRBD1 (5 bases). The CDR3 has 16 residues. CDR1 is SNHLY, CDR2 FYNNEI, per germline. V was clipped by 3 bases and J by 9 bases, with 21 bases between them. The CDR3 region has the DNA TGTGCCAGCAGTGATAGGGGTTTTTCCACAAGCACTGAGCAGTTCTTC. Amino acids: CASSDRGFSTSTEQFF.

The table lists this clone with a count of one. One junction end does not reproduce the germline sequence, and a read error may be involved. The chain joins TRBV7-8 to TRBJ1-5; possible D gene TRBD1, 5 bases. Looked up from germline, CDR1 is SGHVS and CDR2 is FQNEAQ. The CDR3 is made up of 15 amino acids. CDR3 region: CASTLGDYSNQPQHF. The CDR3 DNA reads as TGTGCCAGCACCTTAGGGGATTATAGCAATCAGCCCCAGCATTTT. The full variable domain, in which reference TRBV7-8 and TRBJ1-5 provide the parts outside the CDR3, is GAGVSQSPRYKVAKRGQDVALRCDPISGHVSLFWYQQALGQGPEFLTYFQNEAQLDKSGLPSDRFFAERPEGSVSTLKIQRTQQEDSAVYLCASTLGDYSNQPQHFGDGTRLSIL.

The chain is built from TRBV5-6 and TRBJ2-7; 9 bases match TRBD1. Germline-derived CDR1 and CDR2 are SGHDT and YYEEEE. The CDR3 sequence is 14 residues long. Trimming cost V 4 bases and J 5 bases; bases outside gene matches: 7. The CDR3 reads CASSGGTGLNEQYF. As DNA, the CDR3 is TGTGCCAGCAGCGGGGGGACAGGGCTTAACGAGCAGTACTTC.

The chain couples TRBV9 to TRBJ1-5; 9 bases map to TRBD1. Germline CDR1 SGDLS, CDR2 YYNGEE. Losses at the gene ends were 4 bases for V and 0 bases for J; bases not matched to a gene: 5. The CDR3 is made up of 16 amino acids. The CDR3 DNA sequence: TGTGCCAGCAGCCCCGGGACAGGGAATAGCAATCAGCCCCAGCATTTT. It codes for CASSPGTGNSNQPQHF.

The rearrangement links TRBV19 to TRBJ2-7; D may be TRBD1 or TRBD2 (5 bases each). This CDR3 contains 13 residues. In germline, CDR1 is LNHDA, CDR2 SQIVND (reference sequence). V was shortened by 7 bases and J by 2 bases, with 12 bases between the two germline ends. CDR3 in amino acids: CASTGQGAYEQYF. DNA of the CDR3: TGTGCCAGTACGGGGCAGGGAGCCTACGAGCAGTACTTC.